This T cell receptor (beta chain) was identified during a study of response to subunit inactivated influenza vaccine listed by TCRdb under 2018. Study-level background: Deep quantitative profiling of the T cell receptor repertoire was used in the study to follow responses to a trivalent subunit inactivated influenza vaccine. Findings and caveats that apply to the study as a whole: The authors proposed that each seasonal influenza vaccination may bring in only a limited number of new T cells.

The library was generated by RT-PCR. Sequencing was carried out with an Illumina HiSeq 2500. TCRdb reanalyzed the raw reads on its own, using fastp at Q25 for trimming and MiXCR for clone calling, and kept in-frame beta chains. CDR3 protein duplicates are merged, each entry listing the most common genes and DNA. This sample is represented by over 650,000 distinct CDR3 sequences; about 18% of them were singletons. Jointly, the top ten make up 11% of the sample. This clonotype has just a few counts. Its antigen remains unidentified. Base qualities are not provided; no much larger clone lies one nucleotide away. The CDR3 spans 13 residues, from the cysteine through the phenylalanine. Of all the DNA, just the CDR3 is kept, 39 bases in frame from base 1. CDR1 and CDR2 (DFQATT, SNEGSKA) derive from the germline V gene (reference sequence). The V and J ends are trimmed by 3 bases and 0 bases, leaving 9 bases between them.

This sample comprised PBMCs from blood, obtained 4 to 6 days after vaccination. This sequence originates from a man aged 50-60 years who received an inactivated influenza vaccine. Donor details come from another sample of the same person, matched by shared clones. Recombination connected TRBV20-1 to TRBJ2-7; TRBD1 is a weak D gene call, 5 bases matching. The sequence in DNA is TGCAGTGCTAGTACAGGTAGCTCCTACGAGCAGTACTTC. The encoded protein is CSASTGSSYEQYF.